This T cell receptor (beta chain) is drawn from a study of T cells after posttransplantation cyclophosphamide. General study findings and limits: Later post-transplant blood repertoires were often dominated by donor CD8+ memory clones. Tissue-infiltrating T cells from skin or gut overlapped little with blood T cells. Recipient CMV seropositivity and CMV reactivation strongly tracked TRB clonality.

The CDR3 has 15 residues. Germline V gene sequence: CDR1 SGHTA, CDR2 FQGNSA. V gave up 4 bases and J gave up 1 base, with 12 bases separating them. This clone was seen a single time. Its antigen is unknown. This related bone marrow graft donor gave peripheral blood on the day of marrow donation. The method was immunoSEQ multiplex PCR; TCRdb's version includes in-frame clones alone and lacks a portion of them. Here the sample spans tens of thousands of clones, 93% being singletons. The chain employs TRBV7-2 and TRBJ2-3; D may be TRBD2 (6 bases). Sequences were obtained from PBMCs. The source of this sequence is a woman in her 30s in good health and a related stem cell transplant donor. CDR3 sequence (DNA): TGTGCCAGCAGCTCGGGACTGCGAGGCACAGATACGCAGTATTTT. This translates into CASSSGLRGTDTQYF.